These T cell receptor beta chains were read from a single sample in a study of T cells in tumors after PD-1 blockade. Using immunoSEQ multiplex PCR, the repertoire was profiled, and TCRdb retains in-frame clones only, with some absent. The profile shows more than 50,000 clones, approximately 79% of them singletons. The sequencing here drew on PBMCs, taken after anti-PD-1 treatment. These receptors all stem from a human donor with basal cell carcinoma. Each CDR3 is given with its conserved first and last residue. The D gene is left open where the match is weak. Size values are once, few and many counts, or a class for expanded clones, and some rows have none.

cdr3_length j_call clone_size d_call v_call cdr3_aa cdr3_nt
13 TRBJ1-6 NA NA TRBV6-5 CASSPLTSLPLHF TGTGCCAGCAGTCCGCTCACATCTTTACCCCTCCACTTT
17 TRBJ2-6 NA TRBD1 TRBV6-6 CASSPRTGPSGANVLTF TGTGCCAGCAGTCCCCGGACAGGGCCCTCTGGGGCCAACGTCCTGACTTTC
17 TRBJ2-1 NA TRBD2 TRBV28 CASSLAWAGGPYNEQFF TGTGCCAGCAGTTTAGCCTGGGCGGGGGGGCCCTACAATGAGCAGTTCTTC
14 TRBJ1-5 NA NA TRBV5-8 CASNPTDSNQPQHF TGTGCCAGCAATCCTACAGATAGCAATCAGCCCCAGCATTTT
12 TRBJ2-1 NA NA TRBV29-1 CSVMTAYNEQFF TGCAGCGTTATGACAGCCTACAATGAGCAGTTCTTC
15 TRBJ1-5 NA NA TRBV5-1 CASSLAGATNQPQHF TGCGCCAGCAGCTTGGCTGGGGCCACCAATCAGCCCCAGCATTTT
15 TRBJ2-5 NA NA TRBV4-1 CASSQEPLPGETQYF TGCGCCAGCAGCCAAGAACCCTTGCCCGGGGAGACCCAGTACTTC
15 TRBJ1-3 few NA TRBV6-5 CASSYSQGSGNTIYF TGTGCCAGCAGTTACTCCCAAGGGTCTGGAAACACCATATATTTT
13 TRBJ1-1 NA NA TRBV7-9 CASSADRNTEAFF TGTGCCAGCAGCGCAGACAGAAACACTGAAGCTTTCTTT
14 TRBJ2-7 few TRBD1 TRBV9 CASSVGTGNYEQYF TGTGCCAGCAGCGTAGGGACAGGGAATTACGAGCAGTACTTC
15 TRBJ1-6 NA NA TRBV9 CASSVVGSYNSPLHF TGTGCCAGCAGCGTAGTGGGCTCCTATAATTCACCCCTCCACTTT
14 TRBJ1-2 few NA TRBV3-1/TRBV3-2 CASSQIAGFYGYTF TGTGCCAGCAGCCAAATCGCGGGTTTCTATGGCTACACCTTC
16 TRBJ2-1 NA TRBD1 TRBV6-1 CASSEAGTGFYIEQFF TGTGCCAGCAGTGAAGCTGGGACAGGATTTTACATTGAGCAGTTCTTC
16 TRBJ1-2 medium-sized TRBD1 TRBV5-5 CASSFRTGLEFYGYTF TGTGCCAGCAGCTTTAGGACAGGGCTAGAGTTCTATGGCTACACCTTC
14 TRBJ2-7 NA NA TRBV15 CATSRGGATYEQYF TGTGCCACCAGCAGAGGGGGGGCAACCTACGAGCAGTACTTC
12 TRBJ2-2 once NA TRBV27 CASSWPTGELFF TGTGCCAGCAGTTGGCCAACCGGGGAGCTGTTTTTT
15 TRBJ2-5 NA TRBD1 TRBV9 CASSPRTGGAETQYF TGTGCCAGCAGCCCAAGGACAGGGGGCGCCGAGACCCAGTACTTC
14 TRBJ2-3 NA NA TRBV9 CASNRGTSTDTQYF TGTGCCAGCAACCGCGGAACTAGCACAGATACGCAGTATTTT
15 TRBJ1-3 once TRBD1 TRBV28 CASNLQGVAGNTIYF TGTGCCAGCAACCTCCAGGGGGTCGCTGGAAACACCATATATTTT
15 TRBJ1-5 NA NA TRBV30 CAWNRAGESNQPQHF TGTGCCTGGAATCGCGCAGGGGAGAGTAATCAGCCCCAGCATTTT
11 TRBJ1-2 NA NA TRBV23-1 CASRPLYGYTF TGCGCCAGCAGACCGCTATATGGCTACACCTTC
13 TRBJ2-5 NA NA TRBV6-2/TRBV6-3 CASSYKGGETQYF TGTGCCAGCAGTTACAAGGGTGGGGAGACCCAGTACTTC